These 14 T cell receptor beta chains originate from one sample sequenced in a study of T cells expressing NK-cell markers. From its re-call of the 5' RACE reads, TCRdb lists each CDR3 protein once, without DNA. The sample table includes fewer than 400,000 distinct CDR3 sequences. Material: blood T cells: a sorted CD56 or NKG2C T cell subset, CD4+ or CD8+ T cells, or bulk PBMC T cells (not recorded which). The receptors were sampled from a man aged 18-70 years in good health.

The chain couples TRBV7-3 to TRBJ2-2. Germline V gene data show CDR1 as SGHTA and CDR2 as FQGTGA. The CDR3 spans 13 residues. CDR3 sequence: CASSLGSSGELFF.

The chain employs TRBV6-1 and TRBJ2-1; with no DNA, the TCRdb D assignment of TRBD2 cannot be verified. This CDR3 has 16 amino acids. Germline V gives CDR1 MNHNS, CDR2 SASEGT. CDR3 in amino acids: CASILGGGATYNEQFF.

The rearrangement uses TRBV6-1 and TRBJ1-2; the TRBD1 assignment by TCRdb is unverifiable without DNA. Germline loops: CDR1 MNHNS, CDR2 SASEGT. This CDR3 is built from 15 residues. CDR3 loop: CASSERTGGNYGYTF.

The V gene is TRBV6-5, the J gene TRBJ1-2. Germline V lookup: CDR1 MNHEY, CDR2 SVGAGI. The length of the CDR3 is 15 residues. The CDR3 here is CASTRMGRTNYGYTF.

The chain has TRBV11-2 and TRBJ2-1; absent DNA, TCRdb's TRBD1 call cannot be checked. Germline loops: CDR1 SGHAT, CDR2 FQNNGV. The CDR3 is 16 residues long. CDR3 loop: CASSPSYRGLANEQFF.

The chain couples TRBV2 to TRBJ2-7; TCRdb calls TRBD1, which cannot be checked without DNA. The CDR3 sequence is 14 residues long. CDR1 is SNHLY and CDR2 is FYNNEI in the germline V gene. The CDR3 loop is CASSTSQGTYEQYF.

V and J are TRBV5-1 and TRBJ2-7. The V gene's germline CDR1 is SGHRS and CDR2 YFSETQ. This CDR3 spans 16 amino acids. CDR3 sequence reads: CASSLELRRTNTEQYF.

The chain is built from TRBV5-6 and TRBJ2-3; TCRdb's D call of TRBD1 is untestable without DNA. Germline loops: CDR1 SGHDT, CDR2 YYEEEE. The CDR3 runs 18 residues. The CDR3 loop reads CASSLPVGGSGSTDTQYF.

V usage is TRBV25-1 and J usage is TRBJ2-3; the TCRdb call, TRBD1, lacks DNA for checking. The germline V gene encodes CDR1 MGHDK and CDR2 SYGVNS. This CDR3 has 17 residues. This CDR3 reads CASSEPSYWTGGDTQYF.

V is TRBV20-1 and J is TRBJ1-2; TCRdb's assignment of TRBD1 cannot be checked, as there is no DNA. CDR1 and CDR2 from the germline V gene are DFQATT and SNEGSKA (reference sequence). The CDR3 contains 14 residues. The chain's CDR3 is CSATRGAVVTGYTF.

The rearrangement joins TRBV10-3 to TRBJ2-5; TCRdb designates TRBD1, a call that cannot be tested without DNA. The CDR3 sequence is 14 residues long. Germline V lookup: CDR1 ENHRY, CDR2 SYGVKD. CDR3 loop: CAISGAPGVETQYF.

The genes are TRBV18 and TRBJ2-3; TCRdb indicates TRBD2, and absent DNA this call remains unverified. Germline CDR1 KGHSH, CDR2 LQKENI. The CDR3 runs 18 residues. This CDR3 reads CASSATSGGTKSTDTQYF.

This chain joins TRBV7-8 and TRBJ1-6; without DNA, the TCRdb call of TRBD1 cannot be checked. This CDR3 comprises 15 residues. CDR1 is SGHVS and CDR2 is FQNEAQ in the germline V gene. Here the CDR3 reads CASRDGQGNNSPLHF.

This chain joins TRBV9 and TRBJ2-2; the D call from TCRdb, TRBD2, cannot be confirmed without DNA. The CDR3 length is 16 residues. CDR1 and CDR2 (germline): SGDLS, YYNGEE. The CDR3: CASSVAGMRGTGELFF.